A selection of T cell receptor beta chains follows, all from one sample in a study of molecular identifiers for immune sequencing clone quantification. TCRdb ran MiXCR on the PCR reads and lists one entry per CDR3 protein. The sample consists of under 600,000 distinct CDR3 sequences, around 23% of them appearing once. Material for sequencing was naive CD8+ T cells from blood, with Jurkat cell RNA spiked in. The source of these receptors is a human donor in good health. Some libraries in this study had Jurkat cell RNA spiked in. CDR3s include the opening cysteine and the closing phenylalanine or tryptophan. The order of the fields is CDR3 length, V gene, clone size, J gene, CDR3 protein. Clone size is stated in some rows and not others, as once, few, many or a class when expanded.

>13|TRBV24-1|once|TRBJ2-3
CATSVGLTDTQYF
>21|TRBV7-6|few|TRBJ2-3
CASSLDWATGTSGASTDTQYF
>17|TRBV6-2/TRBV6-3|NA|TRBJ2-3
CAGAEPGQIQNPDTQYF
>13|TRBV10-3|NA|TRBJ2-7
CAISGWESDEQYF
>15|TRBV27|NA|TRBJ2-5
CASKTGLYYQETQCF
>13|TRBV6-5|many|TRBJ2-7
CASSLDMTYEQYF
>14|TRBV27|NA|TRBJ1-6
CASSPLGENSPLRF
>16|TRBV14|many|TRBJ1-2
CASSQDLTEANYGYTF
>12|TRBV5-1|many|TRBJ1-1
CASQGIGAEAFF
>14|TRBV6-2/TRBV6-3|many|TRBJ1-2
CASSTAFRIVGYTF
>13|TRBV4-1|few|TRBJ1-2
CASSQDSWGGYTF
>16|TRBV4-3|few|TRBJ2-1
CASSPNLAGEEWGQFF
>15|TRBV7-9|many|TRBJ1-2
CASSLGRDKNYGYTF
>16|TRBV5-1|many|TRBJ2-3
CASSFRGGTLTDTQYF
>16|TRBV7-9|many|TRBJ1-1
CASSPNQGGPDTEAFF
>15|TRBV19|few|TRBJ2-3
CASSMQGTSTDTQYF
>17|TRBV6-1|NA|TRBJ2-5
CASSGSVTTGPKETQYF